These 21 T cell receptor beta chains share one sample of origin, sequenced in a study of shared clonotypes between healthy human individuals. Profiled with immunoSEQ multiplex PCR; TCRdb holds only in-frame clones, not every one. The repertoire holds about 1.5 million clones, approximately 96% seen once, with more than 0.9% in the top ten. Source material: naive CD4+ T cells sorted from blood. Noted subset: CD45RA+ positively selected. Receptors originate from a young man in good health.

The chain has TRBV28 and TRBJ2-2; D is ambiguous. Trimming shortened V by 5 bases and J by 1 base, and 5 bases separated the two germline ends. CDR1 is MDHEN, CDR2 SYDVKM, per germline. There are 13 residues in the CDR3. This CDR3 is CASSGRNTGELFF. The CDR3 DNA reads TGTGCCAGCAGTGGTCGGAACACCGGGGAGCTGTTTTTT.

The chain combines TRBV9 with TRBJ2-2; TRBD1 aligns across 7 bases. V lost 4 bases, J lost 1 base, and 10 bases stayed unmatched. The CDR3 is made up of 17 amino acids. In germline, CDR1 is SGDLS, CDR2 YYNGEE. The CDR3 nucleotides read TGTGCCAGCAGCTCCGGGACAGAGTACAGGAACACCGGGGAGCTGTTTTTT. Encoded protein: CASSSGTEYRNTGELFF.

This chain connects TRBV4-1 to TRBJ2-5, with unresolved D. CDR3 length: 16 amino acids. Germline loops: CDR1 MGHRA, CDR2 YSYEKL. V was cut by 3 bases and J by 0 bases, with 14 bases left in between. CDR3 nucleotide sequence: TGCGCCAGCAGCCACCGTGTCGAATCTCACCAAGAGACCCAGTACTTC. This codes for CASSHRVESHQETQYF.

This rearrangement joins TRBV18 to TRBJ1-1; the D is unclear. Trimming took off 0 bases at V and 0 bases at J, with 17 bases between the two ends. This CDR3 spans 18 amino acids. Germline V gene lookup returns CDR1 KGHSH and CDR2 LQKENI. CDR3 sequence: CASSPPNSWGGMNTEAFF. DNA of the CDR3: TGTGCCAGCTCACCACCGAATTCCTGGGGTGGTATGAACACTGAAGCTTTCTTT.

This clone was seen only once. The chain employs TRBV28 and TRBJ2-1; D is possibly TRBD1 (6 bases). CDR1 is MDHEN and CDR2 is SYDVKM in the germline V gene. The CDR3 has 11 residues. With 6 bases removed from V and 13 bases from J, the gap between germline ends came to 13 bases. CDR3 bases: TGTGCCAGCAGCCTTTACAGGGTACAGTTCTTC. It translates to CASSLYRVQFF.

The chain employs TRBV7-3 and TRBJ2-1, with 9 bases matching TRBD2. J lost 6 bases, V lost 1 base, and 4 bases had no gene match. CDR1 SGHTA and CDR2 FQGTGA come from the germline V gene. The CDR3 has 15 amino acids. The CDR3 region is CASSLSLAGVNEQFF. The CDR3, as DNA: TGTGCCAGCAGCTTAAGTTTAGCGGGAGTCAATGAGCAGTTCTTC.

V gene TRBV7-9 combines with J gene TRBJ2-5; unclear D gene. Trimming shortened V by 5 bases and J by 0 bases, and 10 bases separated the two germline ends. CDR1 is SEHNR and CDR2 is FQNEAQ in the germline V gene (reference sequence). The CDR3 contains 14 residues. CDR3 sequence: CASSDQEYQETQYF. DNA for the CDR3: TGTGCCAGCAGCGACCAGGAATACCAAGAGACCCAGTACTTC.

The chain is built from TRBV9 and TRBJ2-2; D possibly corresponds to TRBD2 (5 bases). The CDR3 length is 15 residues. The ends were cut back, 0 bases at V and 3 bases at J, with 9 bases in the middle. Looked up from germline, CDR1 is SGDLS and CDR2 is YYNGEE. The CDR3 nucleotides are TGTGCCAGCAGCGTAGGGCGGACTTACACCGGGGAGCTGTTTTTT. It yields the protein CASSVGRTYTGELFF.

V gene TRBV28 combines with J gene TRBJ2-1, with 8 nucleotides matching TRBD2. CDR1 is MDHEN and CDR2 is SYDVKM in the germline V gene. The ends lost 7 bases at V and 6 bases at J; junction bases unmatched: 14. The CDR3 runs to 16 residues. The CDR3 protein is CASIPPGGLARNEQFF. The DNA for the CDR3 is TGTGCCAGCATCCCCCCCGGAGGACTAGCCCGCAATGAGCAGTTCTTC.

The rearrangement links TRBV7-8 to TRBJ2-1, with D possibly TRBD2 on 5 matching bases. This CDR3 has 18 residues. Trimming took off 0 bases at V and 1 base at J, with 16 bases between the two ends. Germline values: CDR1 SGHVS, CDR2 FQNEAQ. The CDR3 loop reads CASSLAGPSSTSYNEQFF. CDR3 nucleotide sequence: TGTGCCAGCAGCTTAGCTGGTCCCTCTAGCACGTCCTACAATGAGCAGTTCTTC.

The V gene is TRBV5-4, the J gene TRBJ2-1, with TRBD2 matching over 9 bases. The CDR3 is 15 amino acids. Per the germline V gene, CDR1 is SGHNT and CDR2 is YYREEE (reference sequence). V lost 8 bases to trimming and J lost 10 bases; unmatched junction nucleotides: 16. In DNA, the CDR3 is TGTGCCAGTGAAGCCGGGACTAGCCCGTGGGCGGAGCAGTTCTTC. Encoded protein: CASEAGTSPWAEQFF.

The CDR3 nucleotides read TGTGCCAGCAGTGTAGACAGGGGCTCCTACGAGCAGTACTTC. It encodes CASSVDRGSYEQYF. The chain carries TRBV2 and TRBJ2-7; 8 positions match TRBD1. The trim removed 4 bases at V and 0 bases at J, leaving 2 bases unmatched. CDR1 and CDR2 (germline): SNHLY, FYNNEI. This CDR3 has 14 amino acids.

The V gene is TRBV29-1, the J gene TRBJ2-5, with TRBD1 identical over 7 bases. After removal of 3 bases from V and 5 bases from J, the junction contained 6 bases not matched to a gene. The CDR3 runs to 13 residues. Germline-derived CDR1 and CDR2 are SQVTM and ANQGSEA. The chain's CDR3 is CSVERQGAETQYF. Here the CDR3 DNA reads TGCAGCGTTGAGAGACAGGGTGCGGAGACCCAGTACTTC.

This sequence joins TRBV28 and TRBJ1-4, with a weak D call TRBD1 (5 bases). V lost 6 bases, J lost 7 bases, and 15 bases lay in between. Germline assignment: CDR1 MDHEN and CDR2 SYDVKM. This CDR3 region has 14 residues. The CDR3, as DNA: TGTGCCAGCAGAGATCCAGGGTTGAGTGAAAAACTGTTTTTT. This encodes CASRDPGLSEKLFF.

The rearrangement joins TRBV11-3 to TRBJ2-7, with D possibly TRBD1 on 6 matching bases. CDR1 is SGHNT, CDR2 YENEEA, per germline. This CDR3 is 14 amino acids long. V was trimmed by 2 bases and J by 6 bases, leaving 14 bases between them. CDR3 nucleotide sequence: TGTGCCAGCAGCTTAAAAGGGGGTGGAGGCGAGCAGTACTTC. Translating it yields CASSLKGGGGEQYF. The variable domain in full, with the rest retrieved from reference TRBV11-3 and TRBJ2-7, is EAGVVQSPRYKIIEKKQPVAFWCNPISGHNTLYWYLQNLGQGPELLIRYENEEAVDDSQLPKDRFSAERLKGVDSTLKIQPAELGDSAVYLCASSLKGGGGEQYFGPGTRLTVT.

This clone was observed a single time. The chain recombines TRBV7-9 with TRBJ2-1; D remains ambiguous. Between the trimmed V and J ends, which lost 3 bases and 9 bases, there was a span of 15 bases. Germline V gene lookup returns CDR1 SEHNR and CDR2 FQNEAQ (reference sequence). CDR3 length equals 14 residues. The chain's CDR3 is CASSFPVSSGEQFF. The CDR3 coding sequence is TGTGCCAGCAGCTTCCCGGTTTCTTCGGGTGAGCAGTTCTTC.

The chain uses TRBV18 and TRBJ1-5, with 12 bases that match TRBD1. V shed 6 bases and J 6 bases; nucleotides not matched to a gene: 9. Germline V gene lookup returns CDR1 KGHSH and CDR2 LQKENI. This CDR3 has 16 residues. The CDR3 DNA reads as TGTGCCAGCTCGCCGGGACAGGGGGCTCAGGTTCAGCCCCAGCATTTT. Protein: CASSPGQGAQVQPQHF.

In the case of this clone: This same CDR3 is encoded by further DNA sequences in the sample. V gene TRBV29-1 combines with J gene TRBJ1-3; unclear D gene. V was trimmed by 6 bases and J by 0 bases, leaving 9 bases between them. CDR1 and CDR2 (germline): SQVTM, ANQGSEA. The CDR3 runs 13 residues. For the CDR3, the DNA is TGCAGCGTCGGGCAGTCCTCTGGAAACACCATATATTTT. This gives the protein CSVGQSSGNTIYF.

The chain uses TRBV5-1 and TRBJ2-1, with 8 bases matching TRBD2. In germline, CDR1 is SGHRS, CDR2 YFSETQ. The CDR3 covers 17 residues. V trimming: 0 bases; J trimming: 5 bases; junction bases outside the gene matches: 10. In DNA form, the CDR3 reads TGCGCCAGCAGCTTGGCCGGGGGTAGCGGGATTCACAATGAGCAGTTCTTC. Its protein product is CASSLAGGSGIHNEQFF.

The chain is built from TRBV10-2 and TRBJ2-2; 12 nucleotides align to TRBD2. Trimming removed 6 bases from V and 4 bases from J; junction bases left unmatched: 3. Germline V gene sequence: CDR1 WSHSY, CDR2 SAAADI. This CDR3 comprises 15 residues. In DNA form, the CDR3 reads TGCGCCAGCAGCGCGACTAGCGGGGGCACCGGGGAGCTGTTTTTT. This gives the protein CASSATSGGTGELFF.

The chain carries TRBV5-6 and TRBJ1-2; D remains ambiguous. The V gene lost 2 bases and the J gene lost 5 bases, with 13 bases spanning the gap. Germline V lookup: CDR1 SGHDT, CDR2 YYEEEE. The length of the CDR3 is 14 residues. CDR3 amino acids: CASSFRGRSYGYTF. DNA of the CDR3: TGTGCCAGCAGCTTCCGGGGTCGTAGTTATGGCTACACCTTC.